This is a list of T cell receptor beta chains from one sample in a study of OX40 agonist ivuxolimab in advanced cancers. The protocol was immunoSEQ multiplex PCR, while the TCRdb copy is restricted to in-frame clones and leaves out a portion. The sample consists of roughly 75,000 clones, over 85% of them appearing once. The starting material was CD4+ or CD8+ T cells sorted from blood, obtained in a trial of the OX40 agonist ivuxolimab. Receptor source: an adult with an advanced solid tumor such as melanoma, head and neck, liver or kidney cancer. The CDR3 runs from the conserved cysteine through the conserved F or W. The D gene is left open where the match is weak. Where a row states a size, it is once, few, many or the class of an expanded clone; other rows omit it.

clone size: .; J gene: TRBJ2-3; D gene: .; V gene: TRBV6-5; CDR3 protein: CASSYRGLLTDTQYF; CDR3 DNA: TGTGCCAGCAGTTACCGCGGACTGCTCACAGATACGCAGTATTTT
clone size: .; J gene: TRBJ2-2; D gene: .; V gene: TRBV13; CDR3 protein: CASSLGTGPGELFF; CDR3 DNA: TGTGCCAGCAGCTTAGGCACCGGGCCCGGGGAGCTGTTTTTT
clone size: once; J gene: TRBJ1-1; D gene: .; V gene: TRBV14; CDR3 protein: CASSQGGHTEAFF; CDR3 DNA: TGTGCCAGCAGCCAGGGGGGGCACACTGAAGCTTTCTTT
clone size: .; J gene: TRBJ1-1; D gene: .; V gene: TRBV27; CDR3 protein: CASSFGTEAFF; CDR3 DNA: TGTGCCAGCAGTTTTGGTACTGAAGCTTTCTTT
clone size: .; J gene: TRBJ2-1; D gene: TRBD2; V gene: TRBV27; CDR3 protein: CASSSVGGLAGNEQFF; CDR3 DNA: TGTGCCAGCAGTTCCGTGGGGGGACTAGCGGGCAATGAGCAGTTCTTC
clone size: once; J gene: TRBJ1-3; D gene: .; V gene: TRBV10-3; CDR3 protein: CAIRLSGNTIYF; CDR3 DNA: TGTGCCATCAGGTTGTCTGGAAACACCATATATTTT
clone size: .; J gene: TRBJ2-1; D gene: TRBD2; V gene: TRBV4-1; CDR3 protein: CASSQGSRGGTEQFF; CDR3 DNA: TGCGCCAGCAGCCAAGGTTCACGGGGAGGGACTGAGCAGTTCTTC
clone size: .; J gene: TRBJ2-7; D gene: TRBD1; V gene: TRBV5-1; CDR3 protein: CASSLASQDRALGYEQYF; CDR3 DNA: TGCGCCAGCAGCTTGGCTAGCCAGGACAGGGCTTTAGGCTACGAGCAGTACTTC
clone size: .; J gene: TRBJ2-7; D gene: .; V gene: TRBV7-6; CDR3 protein: CASSSSDTSYEQYF; CDR3 DNA: TGTGCCAGCAGCTCCTCGGACACGTCCTACGAGCAGTACTTC
clone size: .; J gene: TRBJ2-3; D gene: TRBD1; V gene: TRBV5-6; CDR3 protein: CASSLKDRGLTDTQYF; CDR3 DNA: TGTGCCAGCAGCTTAAAGGACAGGGGCCTCACAGATACGCAGTATTTT
clone size: .; J gene: TRBJ2-1; D gene: .; V gene: TRBV9; CDR3 protein: CASSVPGRGIEQFF; CDR3 DNA: TGTGCCAGCAGCGTGCCGGGACGAGGGATTGAGCAGTTCTTC
clone size: .; J gene: TRBJ2-3; D gene: .; V gene: TRBV10-1; CDR3 protein: CASSGLDEASTDTQYF; CDR3 DNA: TGCGCCAGCAGTGGACTCGACGAAGCTAGCACAGATACGCAGTATTTT
clone size: .; J gene: TRBJ2-3; D gene: TRBD2; V gene: TRBV5-4; CDR3 protein: CASSLGQRGGWDTQYF; CDR3 DNA: TGTGCCAGCAGCTTGGGGCAGCGGGGGGGCTGGGATACGCAGTATTTT
clone size: .; J gene: TRBJ2-7; D gene: .; V gene: TRBV10-1; CDR3 protein: CASRNLRAPRRDEQYF; CDR3 DNA: TGCGCCAGCAGGAACCTCCGGGCCCCTAGGCGGGACGAGCAGTACTTC
clone size: .; J gene: TRBJ1-1; D gene: .; V gene: TRBV5-6; CDR3 protein: CASTPTGNTEAFF; CDR3 DNA: TGTGCCAGCACCCCGACAGGGAACACTGAAGCTTTCTTT
clone size: few; J gene: TRBJ2-1; D gene: .; V gene: TRBV5-1; CDR3 protein: CASSFRLEGVPYNEQFF; CDR3 DNA: TGCGCCAGCAGCTTCCGGTTGGAGGGTGTCCCCTACAATGAGCAGTTCTTC
clone size: .; J gene: TRBJ2-2; D gene: TRBD1; V gene: TRBV9; CDR3 protein: CASSVIRDRHLKNTGELFF; CDR3 DNA: TGTGCCAGCAGCGTGATCCGGGACAGGCATCTCAAGAACACCGGGGAGCTGTTTTTT
clone size: .; J gene: TRBJ1-5; D gene: .; V gene: TRBV27; CDR3 protein: CASRKTTGYSNQPQHF; CDR3 DNA: TGTGCCAGCAGGAAAACGACAGGTTATAGCAATCAGCCCCAGCATTTT
clone size: .; J gene: TRBJ1-1; D gene: .; V gene: TRBV30; CDR3 protein: CAWSVPADTEAFF; CDR3 DNA: TGTGCCTGGAGTGTACCGGCTGACACTGAAGCTTTCTTT
clone size: .; J gene: TRBJ1-4; D gene: TRBD1; V gene: TRBV11-2; CDR3 protein: CASSTRTGGYREKLFF; CDR3 DNA: TGTGCCAGCAGCACCCGGACAGGGGGCTACAGGGAAAAACTGTTTTTT
clone size: .; J gene: TRBJ1-5; D gene: .; V gene: TRBV27; CDR3 protein: CASSWSAGGQPQHF; CDR3 DNA: TGTGCCAGCAGCTGGTCTGCAGGCGGTCAGCCCCAGCATTTT
clone size: medium-sized; J gene: TRBJ1-6; D gene: TRBD1; V gene: TRBV5-1; CDR3 protein: CASSDRGLGSPLHF; CDR3 DNA: TGCGCCAGCAGTGACAGGGGGCTGGGATCACCCCTCCACTTT
clone size: once; J gene: TRBJ1-5; D gene: .; V gene: TRBV27; CDR3 protein: CAVGRVSNQPQHF; CDR3 DNA: TGTGCCGTTGGGAGGGTTAGCAATCAGCCCCAGCATTTT
clone size: .; J gene: TRBJ2-7; D gene: .; V gene: TRBV5-6; CDR3 protein: CASSLGQDYEQYF; CDR3 DNA: TGTGCCAGCAGCTTGGGGCAAGACTACGAGCAGTACTTC
clone size: .; J gene: TRBJ1-4; D gene: .; V gene: TRBV5-1; CDR3 protein: CASSLDDSATNEKLFF; CDR3 DNA: TGCGCCAGCAGCTTGGACGACAGTGCAACTAATGAAAAACTGTTTTTT
clone size: .; J gene: TRBJ2-1; D gene: TRBD2; V gene: TRBV6-5; CDR3 protein: CASSLSPSGRGHEQFF; CDR3 DNA: TGTGCCAGCAGTTTATCCCCTAGCGGGAGAGGCCATGAGCAGTTCTTC
clone size: .; J gene: TRBJ1-1; D gene: TRBD1; V gene: TRBV6-6; CDR3 protein: CASSYGAGGAAFF; CDR3 DNA: TGTGCCAGCAGTTACGGGGCAGGGGGCGCGGCTTTCTTT
clone size: .; J gene: TRBJ1-2; D gene: .; V gene: TRBV14; CDR3 protein: CASSHLLAGAAYGYTF; CDR3 DNA: TGTGCCAGCAGCCACCTTCTAGCAGGGGCGGCCTATGGCTACACCTTC
clone size: .; J gene: TRBJ2-7; D gene: .; V gene: TRBV30; CDR3 protein: CAWGKNIGWGTYEQYF; CDR3 DNA: TGTGCCTGGGGCAAGAACATAGGCTGGGGAACCTACGAGCAGTACTTC
clone size: .; J gene: TRBJ2-1; D gene: .; V gene: TRBV9; CDR3 protein: CASGPVWEQFF; CDR3 DNA: TGTGCCAGCGGCCCAGTTTGGGAGCAGTTCTTC
clone size: .; J gene: TRBJ2-2; D gene: .; V gene: TRBV5-4; CDR3 protein: CASSPNTGELFF; CDR3 DNA: TGTGCCAGCAGCCCTAACACCGGGGAGCTGTTTTTT
clone size: .; J gene: TRBJ2-1; D gene: TRBD2; V gene: TRBV13; CDR3 protein: CASSLRTSGTIVEQFF; CDR3 DNA: TGTGCCAGCAGCCTGCGGACTAGCGGGACGATCGTTGAGCAGTTCTTC
clone size: .; J gene: TRBJ2-7; D gene: TRBD2; V gene: TRBV6-5; CDR3 protein: CASSPGGTVQYF; CDR3 DNA: TGTGCCAGCAGCCCGGGGGGGACCGTGCAGTACTTC
clone size: .; J gene: TRBJ2-1; D gene: .; V gene: TRBV27; CDR3 protein: CASSFTGPVTYNEQFF; CDR3 DNA: TGTGCCAGCAGTTTTACAGGGCCTGTGACCTACAATGAGCAGTTCTTC
clone size: .; J gene: TRBJ2-7; D gene: .; V gene: TRBV27; CDR3 protein: CASSLSGLYEQYF; CDR3 DNA: TGTGCCAGCAGTTTAAGCGGTCTCTACGAGCAGTACTTC
clone size: few; J gene: TRBJ1-6; D gene: .; V gene: TRBV2; CDR3 protein: CASSVKWGDPSSSYNSPLHF; CDR3 DNA: TGTGCCAGCAGTGTTAAGTGGGGAGACCCGTCGAGCTCCTATAATTCACCCCTCCACTTT
clone size: .; J gene: TRBJ1-1; D gene: .; V gene: TRBV19; CDR3 protein: CASRNPNTEAFF; CDR3 DNA: TGTGCCAGTAGGAACCCGAACACTGAAGCTTTCTTT
clone size: .; J gene: TRBJ2-7; D gene: .; V gene: TRBV7-9; CDR3 protein: CASSLIPPNEQYF; CDR3 DNA: TGTGCCAGCAGCTTAATCCCCCCCAACGAGCAGTACTTC
clone size: .; J gene: TRBJ1-2; D gene: .; V gene: TRBV30; CDR3 protein: CAWRQLIYGYTF; CDR3 DNA: TGTGCCTGGAGACAGTTAATATATGGCTACACCTTC
clone size: .; J gene: TRBJ2-2; D gene: TRBD1; V gene: TRBV28; CDR3 protein: CASSLKSNQGANTGELFF; CDR3 DNA: TGTGCCAGCAGTTTAAAGAGTAATCAGGGGGCGAACACCGGGGAGCTGTTTTTT
clone size: .; J gene: TRBJ2-7; D gene: .; V gene: TRBV7-9; CDR3 protein: CASSYGGDSYYEQYF; CDR3 DNA: TGTGCCAGCAGCTACGGCGGAGACTCATACTACGAGCAGTACTTC
clone size: .; J gene: TRBJ1-4; D gene: .; V gene: TRBV5-6; CDR3 protein: CASSSGGEKLFF; CDR3 DNA: TGTGCCAGCAGCTCAGGAGGGGAAAAACTGTTTTTT
clone size: .; J gene: TRBJ2-7; D gene: .; V gene: TRBV28; CDR3 protein: CASSFLRGAGEQYF; CDR3 DNA: TGTGCCAGCAGTTTCCTCCGCGGGGCCGGCGAGCAGTACTTC
clone size: .; J gene: TRBJ2-3; D gene: TRBD1; V gene: TRBV7-9; CDR3 protein: CASSPGQGASTDTQYF; CDR3 DNA: TGTGCCAGCAGCCCGGGACAGGGGGCGAGCACAGATACGCAGTATTTT
clone size: .; J gene: TRBJ2-3; D gene: .; V gene: TRBV5-4; CDR3 protein: CASSSGGTQYF; CDR3 DNA: TGTGCCAGCAGTTCAGGGGGGACGCAGTATTTT
clone size: .; J gene: TRBJ1-4; D gene: .; V gene: TRBV6-6; CDR3 protein: CAVQYDTATNEKLFF; CDR3 DNA: TGTGCCGTACAATATGACACCGCAACTAATGAAAAACTGTTTTTT
clone size: .; J gene: TRBJ2-1; D gene: TRBD1; V gene: TRBV9; CDR3 protein: CASSVFVGQESEQFF; CDR3 DNA: TGTGCCAGCAGCGTATTTGTCGGACAGGAGAGTGAGCAGTTCTTC
clone size: .; J gene: TRBJ2-5; D gene: .; V gene: TRBV2; CDR3 protein: CASLTGDHQETQYF; CDR3 DNA: TGTGCCAGCCTAACGGGAGATCACCAAGAGACCCAGTACTTC
clone size: .; J gene: TRBJ1-1; D gene: .; V gene: TRBV7-2; CDR3 protein: CASSSSPTVRAKNTEAFF; CDR3 DNA: TGTGCCAGCAGCTCAAGCCCCACTGTCAGGGCGAAGAACACTGAAGCTTTCTTT
clone size: .; J gene: TRBJ2-7; D gene: TRBD2; V gene: TRBV27; CDR3 protein: CASSRGDYLYEQYF; CDR3 DNA: TGTGCCAGCAGCAGAGGGGACTACCTCTACGAGCAGTACTTC
clone size: .; J gene: TRBJ1-2; D gene: .; V gene: TRBV19; CDR3 protein: CASSPSIGSYGYTF; CDR3 DNA: TGTGCCAGTAGCCCATCGATAGGATCCTATGGCTACACCTTC
clone size: .; J gene: TRBJ1-5; D gene: TRBD1; V gene: TRBV27; CDR3 protein: CASSPKDRQGQPQHF; CDR3 DNA: TGTGCCAGCAGTCCGAAGGACAGGCAAGGGCAGCCCCAGCATTTT
clone size: .; J gene: TRBJ2-7; D gene: TRBD1; V gene: TRBV5-5; CDR3 protein: CASSDAGGGEQYF; CDR3 DNA: TGTGCCAGCAGCGACGCAGGGGGTGGCGAGCAGTACTTC
clone size: .; J gene: TRBJ2-5; D gene: .; V gene: TRBV6-1; CDR3 protein: CASSGERGQIFVETQYF; CDR3 DNA: TGTGCCAGCAGTGGGGAGCGGGGACAGATATTTGTCGAGACCCAGTACTTC
clone size: few; J gene: TRBJ1-4; D gene: TRBD1; V gene: TRBV27; CDR3 protein: CASSPGTGVEKLFF; CDR3 DNA: TGTGCCAGCAGCCCCGGGACAGGGGTTGAAAAACTGTTTTTT
clone size: .; J gene: TRBJ2-7; D gene: .; V gene: TRBV2; CDR3 protein: CASRPGAREDEQYF; CDR3 DNA: TGTGCCAGCAGGCCCGGGGCTAGAGAGGACGAGCAGTACTTC